These T cell receptor beta chains were read from a single sample in a study of post-analysis software for immune sequencing data. TCRdb independently ran MiXCR on the PCR reads; one entry per CDR3 protein. The data contain a few hundred thousand distinct CDR3 sequences, around a third of them singletons. Sequenced: blood. Receptors originate from a girl under 18 with multiple sclerosis. The CDR3 runs from the conserved cysteine through the conserved F or W. The order of the fields is V gene, clone size, D gene, J gene, CDR3 DNA, CDR3 protein. D genes are given only for firm matches. Clone size is stated in some rows and not others, as once, few, many or a class when expanded.

V gene: TRBV2; clone size: -; D gene: -; J gene: TRBJ2-3; CDR3 DNA: TGTGCCAGCAGCCGTACCCGTGCTAGCACAGATACGCAGTATTTT; CDR3 protein: CASSRTRASTDTQYF
V gene: TRBV5-1; clone size: few; D gene: -; J gene: TRBJ2-1; CDR3 DNA: TGCGCCAGCAGCCCGGGACCGAGCGGCGATGAGCAGTTCTTC; CDR3 protein: CASSPGPSGDEQFF
V gene: TRBV15; clone size: few; D gene: TRBD1; J gene: TRBJ2-5; CDR3 DNA: TGTGCCACCAGCGCGGGACAGGGCCCTCCCCAGTACTTC; CDR3 protein: CATSAGQGPPQYF
V gene: TRBV10-3; clone size: few; D gene: -; J gene: TRBJ2-3; CDR3 DNA: TGTGCCATCAGTGAGGAGTCTAGGGGAGATACGCAGTATTTT; CDR3 protein: CAISEESRGDTQYF
V gene: TRBV5-1; clone size: few; D gene: TRBD2; J gene: TRBJ2-5; CDR3 DNA: TGCGCCAGCAGCTTGGAGCGGGGAGTAAGGCCAAAGGAAGAGACCCAGTACTTC; CDR3 protein: CASSLERGVRPKEETQYF
V gene: TRBV3-1; clone size: once; D gene: -; J gene: TRBJ1-2; CDR3 DNA: TGTGCCAGCAGTTATATCTTGTCCTCTAACTATGGCTACACCTTC; CDR3 protein: CASSYILSSNYGYTF
V gene: TRBV2; clone size: few; D gene: -; J gene: TRBJ2-5; CDR3 DNA: TGTGCCAGCCTTGCCTGGGAGACCCAGTACTTC; CDR3 protein: CASLAWETQYF
V gene: TRBV9; clone size: -; D gene: -; J gene: TRBJ2-7; CDR3 DNA: TGTGCCAGCAGCGTAGGAATAGGGACCTACGAGCAGTACTTC; CDR3 protein: CASSVGIGTYEQYF
V gene: TRBV20-1; clone size: once; D gene: -; J gene: TRBJ1-4; CDR3 DNA: TGCAGTGCTGAGGGTCTGCTCGGGGTGGGATATGAAAAACTGTTTTTT; CDR3 protein: CSAEGLLGVGYEKLFF
V gene: TRBV2; clone size: -; D gene: -; J gene: TRBJ2-6; CDR3 DNA: TGTGCCAGCAGACTCCTCTCTGGGGCCAACGTCCTGACTTTC; CDR3 protein: CASRLLSGANVLTF
V gene: TRBV5-1; clone size: -; D gene: -; J gene: TRBJ1-2; CDR3 DNA: TGCGCCAGCAGCTTTAGACAGAACTATGGCTACACCTTC; CDR3 protein: CASSFRQNYGYTF
V gene: TRBV5-1; clone size: few; D gene: -; J gene: TRBJ1-2; CDR3 DNA: TGCGCCAGCAGCTTGGCCGGGAGCGCTAACTATGGCTACACCTTC; CDR3 protein: CASSLAGSANYGYTF
V gene: TRBV3-1; clone size: -; D gene: -; J gene: TRBJ2-2; CDR3 DNA: TGTGCCAGCAGCCAAGTCGAAGCCGGGGAGCTGTTTTTT; CDR3 protein: CASSQVEAGELFF
V gene: TRBV6-5; clone size: few; D gene: -; J gene: TRBJ2-5; CDR3 DNA: TGTGCCAGCAGTTACTCAGGCCCCCAAGAGACCCAGTACTTC; CDR3 protein: CASSYSGPQETQYF
V gene: TRBV9; clone size: -; D gene: -; J gene: TRBJ2-7; CDR3 DNA: TGTGCCGGCAGCGTAGAGAGTGGCAGATCCTCCTACGAGCAGTACTTC; CDR3 protein: CAGSVESGRSSYEQYF
V gene: TRBV11-2; clone size: -; D gene: -; J gene: TRBJ2-7; CDR3 DNA: TGTGCCAGCAACCCCCGGACGGCGAATTACAGCTCCTACAATGAGCAGTACTTC; CDR3 protein: CASNPRTANYSSYNEQYF
V gene: TRBV12-3/TRBV12-4; clone size: -; D gene: -; J gene: TRBJ1-2; CDR3 DNA: TGTGCCAGCAATCGGGACCCCGTCTATGGCTACACCTTC; CDR3 protein: CASNRDPVYGYTF
V gene: TRBV27; clone size: -; D gene: TRBD1; J gene: TRBJ2-2; CDR3 DNA: TGTGCCAGCAGTAATACAGGGGCCGGGGAGCTGTTTTTT; CDR3 protein: CASSNTGAGELFF
V gene: TRBV6-5; clone size: -; D gene: -; J gene: TRBJ1-4; CDR3 DNA: TGTGCCAGCAGGGACCCAGGGTTAGATGAAAAACTGTTTTTT; CDR3 protein: CASRDPGLDEKLFF
V gene: TRBV7-9; clone size: -; D gene: -; J gene: TRBJ1-2; CDR3 DNA: TGTGCCAGCAGCTTAGCGTTTTCGAGCCCCTATGGCTACACCTTC; CDR3 protein: CASSLAFSSPYGYTF
V gene: TRBV4-1; clone size: -; D gene: TRBD1; J gene: TRBJ1-2; CDR3 DNA: TGCGCCAGCAGCCAAACAGACCGGGGACAGGGCCTTACTGGTGGAGGAGGCTACACCTTC; CDR3 protein: CASSQTDRGQGLTGGGGYTF
V gene: TRBV5-6; clone size: few; D gene: -; J gene: TRBJ1-1; CDR3 DNA: TGTGCCAGCAGCTTGCAGGGGAAGAACACTGAAGCTTTCTTT; CDR3 protein: CASSLQGKNTEAFF
V gene: TRBV29-1; clone size: -; D gene: -; J gene: TRBJ2-1; CDR3 DNA: TGCAGCGTGACCGACGCCAATGAGCAGTTCTTC; CDR3 protein: CSVTDANEQFF
V gene: TRBV7-9; clone size: few; D gene: -; J gene: TRBJ1-2; CDR3 DNA: TGTGCCAGCAGCTTGGGGCAGGGCGGCTCGCGAGATGGCTACACCTTC; CDR3 protein: CASSLGQGGSRDGYTF
V gene: TRBV12-3/TRBV12-4; clone size: few; D gene: -; J gene: TRBJ2-3; CDR3 DNA: TGTGCCAGCAGTTTCGCGGACGTGGATACGCAGTATTTT; CDR3 protein: CASSFADVDTQYF
V gene: TRBV20-1; clone size: few; D gene: TRBD2; J gene: TRBJ2-3; CDR3 DNA: TGCAGTGCTCGGCAGGGTAGCGGGGGGGCAGATACGCAGTATTTT; CDR3 protein: CSARQGSGGADTQYF
V gene: TRBV7-3; clone size: -; D gene: TRBD2; J gene: TRBJ2-1; CDR3 DNA: TGTGCCAGCAGCCTGCTACTAGCGGGGGGGCTTAATAATGAGCAGTTCTTC; CDR3 protein: CASSLLLAGGLNNEQFF
V gene: TRBV20-1; clone size: -; D gene: TRBD2; J gene: TRBJ2-5; CDR3 DNA: TGCAGCGCGGGGGGCCGGGAGACCCAGTACTTC; CDR3 protein: CSAGGRETQYF
V gene: TRBV20-1; clone size: -; D gene: -; J gene: TRBJ2-3; CDR3 DNA: TGCAGCCCTAGGCAGGCGGACATGGATACGCAGTATTTT; CDR3 protein: CSPRQADMDTQYF
V gene: TRBV11-2; clone size: -; D gene: -; J gene: TRBJ2-2; CDR3 DNA: TGTGCCAGCAGCTTTCTCTTCGGGGGATCAAACACCGGGGAGCTGTTTTTT; CDR3 protein: CASSFLFGGSNTGELFF
V gene: TRBV6-6; clone size: few; D gene: -; J gene: TRBJ1-4; CDR3 DNA: TGTGCCAGCAGTTACACGGGGGGTGGAGAAAAACTGTTTTTT; CDR3 protein: CASSYTGGGEKLFF